Many counts were recorded for the clone carrying this T cell receptor (beta chain). Its target is not known. The CDR3 is made up of 13 amino acids. Trimming shortened V by 2 bases and J by 1 base, and 5 bases separated the two germline ends. Germline lookup yields CDR1 MNHEY and CDR2 SVGEGT. With iRepertoire HTBI primers and Arm-PCR of CDR3 regions, TCR beta libraries were built. One entry per CDR3 protein results from TCRdb running MiXCR on the multiplex PCR reads. The data show about 540,000 distinct CDR3 sequences, roughly 13% seen once. This specimen comes from a study of regulatory T cells in long-lasting Graves disease. Study observations and caveats: Persistent disease was associated with favored TRBV28 usage and with favored use of TRBJ1-2 and TRBJ2-5. Because few samples were included, accuracy may have been lower.

Described time point: newly diagnosed GD, antithyroid drugs for less than 3 months. RNA isolated from PBMCs was used to make the TCR library. Approximately 9.6 milliliters of peripheral blood were drawn into EDTA tubes. Separately, the same data were catalogued under a study of T cells in Graves' hyperthyroidism and ophthalmopathy. This second study says: Blood also contained most expanded thyroid clonotypes above 0.001.

V gene TRBV6-2 or TRBV6-3 combines with J gene TRBJ1-2; D not resolved. The sequenced sample was peripheral blood mononuclear cells (PBMCs), obtained at new diagnosis, from a patient treated with antithyroid drugs. The origin of this receptor is a man under 40 with Graves disease. The CDR3 loop reads CASSYRVNYGYTF. In DNA, the CDR3 is TGTGCCAGCAGTTACAGAGTTAACTATGGCTACACCTTC.